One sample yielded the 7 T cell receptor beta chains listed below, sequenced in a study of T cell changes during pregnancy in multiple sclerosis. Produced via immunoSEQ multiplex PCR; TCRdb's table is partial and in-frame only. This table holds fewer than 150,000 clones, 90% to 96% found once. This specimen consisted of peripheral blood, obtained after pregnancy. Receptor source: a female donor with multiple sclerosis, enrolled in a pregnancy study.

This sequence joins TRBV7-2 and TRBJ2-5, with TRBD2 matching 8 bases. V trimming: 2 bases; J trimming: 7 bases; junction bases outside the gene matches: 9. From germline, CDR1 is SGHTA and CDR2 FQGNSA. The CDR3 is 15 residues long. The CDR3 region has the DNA TGTGCCAGCAGCTTAAATGTAGCGGGAAGCGGGACCCAGTACTTC. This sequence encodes CASSLNVAGSGTQYF.

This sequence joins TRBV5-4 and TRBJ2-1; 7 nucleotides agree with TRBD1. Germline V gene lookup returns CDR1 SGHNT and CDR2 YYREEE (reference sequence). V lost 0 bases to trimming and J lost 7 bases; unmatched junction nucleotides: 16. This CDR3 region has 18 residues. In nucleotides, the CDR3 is TGTGCCAGCAGCTTGGAACCCACAGGGGTTGTCGCAATGAATGAGCAGTTCTTC. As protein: CASSLEPTGVVAMNEQFF.

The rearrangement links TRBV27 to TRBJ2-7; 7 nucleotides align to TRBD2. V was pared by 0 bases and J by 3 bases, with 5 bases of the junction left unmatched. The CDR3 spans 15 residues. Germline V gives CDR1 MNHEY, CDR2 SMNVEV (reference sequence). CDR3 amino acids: CASSLSYPSGYEQYF. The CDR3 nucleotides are TGTGCCAGCAGTTTATCTTATCCTAGCGGCTACGAGCAGTACTTC.

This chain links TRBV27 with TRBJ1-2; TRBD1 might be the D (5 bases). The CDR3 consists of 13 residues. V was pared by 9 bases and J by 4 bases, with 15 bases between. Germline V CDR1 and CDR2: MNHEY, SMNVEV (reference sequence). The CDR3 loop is CASAGSSVYGYTF. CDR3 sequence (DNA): TGTGCCAGTGCAGGGTCGTCCGTCTATGGCTACACCTTC.

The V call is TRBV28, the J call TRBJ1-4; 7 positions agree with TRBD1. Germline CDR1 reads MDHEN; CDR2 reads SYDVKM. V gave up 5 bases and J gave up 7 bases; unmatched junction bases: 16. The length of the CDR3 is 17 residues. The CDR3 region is CASSTPTGWAGGEKLFF. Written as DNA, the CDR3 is TGTGCCAGCAGTACCCCGACAGGGTGGGCGGGAGGTGAAAAACTGTTTTTT.

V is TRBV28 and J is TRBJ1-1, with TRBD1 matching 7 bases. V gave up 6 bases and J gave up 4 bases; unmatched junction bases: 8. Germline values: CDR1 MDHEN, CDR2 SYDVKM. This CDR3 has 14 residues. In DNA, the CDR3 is TGTGCCAGCAGGCGGACAGGAATCGGCACTGAAGCTTTCTTT. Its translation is CASRRTGIGTEAFF.

Here the CDR3 DNA reads TGCGCCAGCAGCCCCTCGACAGGGATCTACGAGCAGTACTTC. Encoded protein: CASSPSTGIYEQYF. This rearrangement joins TRBV4-1 to TRBJ2-7; 7 nucleotides agree with TRBD1. Germline CDR1 is MGHRA and CDR2 is YSYEKL. V was clipped by 4 bases and J by 3 bases; unmatched bases: 6. CDR3 length: 14 amino acids.